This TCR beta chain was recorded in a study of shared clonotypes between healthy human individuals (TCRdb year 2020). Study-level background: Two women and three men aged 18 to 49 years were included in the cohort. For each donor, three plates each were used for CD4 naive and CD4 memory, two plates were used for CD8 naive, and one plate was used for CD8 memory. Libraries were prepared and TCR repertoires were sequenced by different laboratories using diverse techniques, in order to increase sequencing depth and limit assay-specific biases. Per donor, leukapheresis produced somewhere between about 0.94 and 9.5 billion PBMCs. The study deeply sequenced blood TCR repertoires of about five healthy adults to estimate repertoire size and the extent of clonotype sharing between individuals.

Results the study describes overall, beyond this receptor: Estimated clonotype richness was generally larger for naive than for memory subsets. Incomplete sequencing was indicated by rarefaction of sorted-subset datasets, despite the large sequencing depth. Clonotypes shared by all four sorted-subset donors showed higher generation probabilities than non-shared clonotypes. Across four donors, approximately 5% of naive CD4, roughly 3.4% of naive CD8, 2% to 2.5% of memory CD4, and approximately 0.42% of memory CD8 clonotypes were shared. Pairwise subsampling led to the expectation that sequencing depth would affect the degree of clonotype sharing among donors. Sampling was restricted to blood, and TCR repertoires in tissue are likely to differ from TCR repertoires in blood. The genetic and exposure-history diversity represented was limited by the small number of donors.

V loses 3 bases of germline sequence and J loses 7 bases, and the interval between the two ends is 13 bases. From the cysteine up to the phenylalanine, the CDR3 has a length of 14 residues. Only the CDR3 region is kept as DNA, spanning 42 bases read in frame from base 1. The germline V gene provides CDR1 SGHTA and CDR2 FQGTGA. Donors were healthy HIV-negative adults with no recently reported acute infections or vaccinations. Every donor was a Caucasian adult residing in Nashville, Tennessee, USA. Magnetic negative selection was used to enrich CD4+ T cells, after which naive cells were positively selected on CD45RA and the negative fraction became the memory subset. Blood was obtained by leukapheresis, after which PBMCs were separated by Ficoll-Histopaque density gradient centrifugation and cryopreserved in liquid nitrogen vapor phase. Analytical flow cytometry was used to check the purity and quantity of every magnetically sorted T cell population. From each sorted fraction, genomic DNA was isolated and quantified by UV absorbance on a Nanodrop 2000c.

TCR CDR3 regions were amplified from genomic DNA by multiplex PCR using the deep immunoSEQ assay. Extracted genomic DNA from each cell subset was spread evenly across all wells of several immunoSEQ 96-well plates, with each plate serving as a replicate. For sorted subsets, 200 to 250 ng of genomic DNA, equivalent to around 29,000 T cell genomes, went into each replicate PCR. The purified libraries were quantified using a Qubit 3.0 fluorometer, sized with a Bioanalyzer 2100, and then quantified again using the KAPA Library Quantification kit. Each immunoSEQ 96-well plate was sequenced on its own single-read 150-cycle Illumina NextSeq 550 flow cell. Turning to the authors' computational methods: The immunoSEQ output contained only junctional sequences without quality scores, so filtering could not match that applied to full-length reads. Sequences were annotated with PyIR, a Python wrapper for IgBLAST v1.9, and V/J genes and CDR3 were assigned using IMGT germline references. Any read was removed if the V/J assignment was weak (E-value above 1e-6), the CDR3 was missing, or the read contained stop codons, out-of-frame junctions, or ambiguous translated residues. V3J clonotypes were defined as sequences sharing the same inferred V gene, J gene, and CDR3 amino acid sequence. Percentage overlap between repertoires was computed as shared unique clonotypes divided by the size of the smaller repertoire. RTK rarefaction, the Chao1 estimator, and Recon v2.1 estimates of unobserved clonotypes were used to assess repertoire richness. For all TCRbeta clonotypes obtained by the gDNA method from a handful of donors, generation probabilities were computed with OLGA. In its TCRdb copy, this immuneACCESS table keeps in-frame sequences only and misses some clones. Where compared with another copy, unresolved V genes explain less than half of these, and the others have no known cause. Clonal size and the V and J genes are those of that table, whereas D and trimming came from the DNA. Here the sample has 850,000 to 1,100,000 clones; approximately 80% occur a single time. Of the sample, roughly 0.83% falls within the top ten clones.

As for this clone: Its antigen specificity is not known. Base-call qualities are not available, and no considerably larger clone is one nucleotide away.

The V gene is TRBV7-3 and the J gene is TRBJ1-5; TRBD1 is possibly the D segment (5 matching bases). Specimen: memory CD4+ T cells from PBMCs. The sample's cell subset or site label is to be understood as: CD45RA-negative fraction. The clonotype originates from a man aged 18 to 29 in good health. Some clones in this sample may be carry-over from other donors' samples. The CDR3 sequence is CASSFSMGDQPQHF. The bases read TGTGCCAGCAGCTTCTCTATGGGGGACCAGCCCCAGCATTTT.